One sample yielded the 10 T cell receptor beta chains listed below, sequenced in a study of blood T cell repertoires in COVID-19. Assay: immunoSEQ multiplex PCR; the TCRdb copy retains only in-frame clones and omits some. The data hold 100,000 to 150,000 clones, with 84% observed a single time. The material sequenced was PBMCs or T cells enriched from blood (not recorded which). The receptors originated from a man between 35 and 55 years old with acute COVID-19.

The rearrangement uses TRBV9 and TRBJ1-3; the D gene is possibly TRBD1 (5 bases). The CDR3 extends over 15 amino acids. Between the trimmed V and J ends, which lost 3 bases and 1 base, there was a span of 11 bases. Per the germline V gene, CDR1 is SGDLS and CDR2 is YYNGEE. CDR3 amino acids: CASSASGFSGNTIYF. In DNA form, the CDR3 reads TGTGCCAGCAGCGCCTCAGGGTTTTCTGGAAACACCATATATTTT.

This clone has a single count. The J gene is TRBJ2-6, the V gene TRBV27; D uncertain. The CDR3 has 15 amino acids. Deletions cut 0 bases from V and 2 bases from J, with 5 bases between. CDR1 is MNHEY, CDR2 SMNVEV, per germline (reference sequence). The CDR3 nucleotides are TGTGCCAGCAGTTTATCACTAACTGGGGCCAACGTCCTGACTTTC. Translated, it gives CASSLSLTGANVLTF.

This clone has more than one count but fewer than ten. The J gene is TRBJ2-2, the V gene TRBV4-2; tentative D call: TRBD2 (5 bases). This CDR3 has 16 amino acids. Germline CDR1 is LGHNA and CDR2 is YNFKEQ. V lost 0 bases and J lost 5, with 13 bases in between. CDR3 protein: CASSQDWRGPTGELFF. CDR3 nucleotides: TGTGCCAGCAGCCAAGATTGGAGAGGGCCAACCGGGGAGCTGTTTTTT.

This rearrangement joins TRBV19 to TRBJ1-2; TRBD1 matches at 7 bases. V trimming: 3 bases; J trimming: 4 bases; junction bases outside the gene matches: 8. CDR3 length: 15 residues. CDR1 LNHDA and CDR2 SQIVND come from the germline V gene (reference sequence). The CDR3 sequence: CASSILTGVFYGYTF. The CDR3 DNA reads TGTGCCAGTAGTATCCTTACAGGGGTCTTCTATGGCTACACCTTC.

V is TRBV19 and J is TRBJ2-5; 15 positions agree with TRBD2. Germline CDR1 is LNHDA and CDR2 is SQIVND (reference sequence). With V trimmed by 4 bases and J by 5 bases, 5 bases remained unmatched. This CDR3 has 16 residues. Here the CDR3 DNA reads TGTGCCAGTAGTACCGGACTAGCGGGAGGGTCCGAGACCCAGTACTTC. This translates into CASSTGLAGGSETQYF.

This clone was detected once. J is TRBJ1-2 and V is TRBV19; 9 nucleotides agree with TRBD1. V shed 7 bases and J 6 bases; nucleotides not matched to a gene: 6. This CDR3 is built from 13 residues. CDR1 LNHDA and CDR2 SQIVND come from the germline V gene (reference sequence). CDR3 protein: CASITTGGDGYTF. CDR3 nucleotide sequence: TGTGCCAGTATTACTACAGGGGGCGATGGCTACACCTTC.

V gene TRBV13 combines with J gene TRBJ2-7, with D possibly being TRBD2 (5 bases). V was cut by 5 bases and J by 2 bases, with 16 bases left in between. This CDR3 has 15 amino acids. Germline CDR1 and CDR2: PRHDT and FYEKMQ (reference sequence). CDR3 sequence: CASSGPEGAAYEQYF. CDR3 nucleotides: TGTGCCAGCAGCGGGCCAGAGGGCGCGGCCTACGAGCAGTACTTC.

The rearrangement links TRBV18 to TRBJ1-4; weak D call: TRBD1 (5 bases). CDR1 and CDR2 (germline): KGHSH, LQKENI. This CDR3 has 16 residues. V was trimmed by 2 bases and J by 0 bases, leaving 10 bases between them. CDR3 in DNA: TGTGCCAGCTCACCAAACACAGGAGCAACTAATGAAAAACTGTTTTTT. The encoded protein is CASSPNTGATNEKLFF.

This rearrangement joins TRBV2 to TRBJ2-3, with a tentative D call TRBD2 (5 bases). Germline loops: CDR1 SNHLY, CDR2 FYNNEI. This CDR3 spans 16 amino acids. V lost 0 bases and J 6 bases, leaving 16 bases between the germline ends. The CDR3 loop is CASSEASGGGFDTQYF. The CDR3 region has the DNA TGTGCCAGCAGTGAAGCCTCCGGAGGAGGTTTCGATACGCAGTATTTT. Variable domain in full (rest from reference TRBV2 and TRBJ2-3): EPEVTQTPSHQVTQMGQEVILRCVPISNHLYFYWYRQILGQKVEFLVSFYNNEISEKSEIFDDQFSVERPDGSNFTLKIRSTKLEDSAMYFCASSEASGGGFDTQYFGPGTRLTVL.

The V gene is TRBV6-5, the J gene TRBJ2-1, with 9 bases matching TRBD2. V lost 6 bases, J lost 3 bases, and 6 bases stayed unmatched. This CDR3 is built from 15 residues. Germline V gives CDR1 MNHEY, CDR2 SVGAGI. Here the CDR3 DNA reads TGTGCCAGCAGCCCGACTAGCGGCCTCTACAATGAGCAGTTCTTC. Translation gives CASSPTSGLYNEQFF.